One and the same sample provided the 14 T cell receptor beta chains below, sequenced in a study of memory CD8 T cells in hepatitis C reinfection (dated by TCRdb to about 2017). The method behind the library was the immunoSEQ multiplex PCR assay. TCRdb provides this immuneACCESS table in a form limited to in-frame rearrangements. Some clones are lacking; in checked studies, under half of them reflect an unresolved V gene, and why the rest are absent is not known. The sample contains about 47,000 clones, 85% to 90% of them found a single time. 1% to 1.5% of the sample comes from the top ten. According to the study, the label for this sample's time point signals: peak reinfection, 3 to 8 weeks after reinfection detection. TCR sequencing was performed on the sorted cells directly ex vivo, without any in vitro expansion beforehand. The sequencing input was naive CD8+ T cells sorted from blood. In light of the paper, this sample's cell subset or site label describes: total naive CD8+CD45RO- T cells. Receptors originate from a man aged 18 to 29 with hepatitis C virus infection.

This chain connects TRBV7-9 to TRBJ2-7; D gene uncertain. V lost 1 base to trimming and J lost 2 bases, with 12 bases between them. CDR1 and CDR2 (germline): SEHNR, FQNEAQ (reference sequence). CDR3 size: 15 residues. CDR3 loop: CASSLGQNSPYEQYF. Here the CDR3 DNA reads TGTGCCAGCAGCTTAGGCCAGAACAGTCCCTACGAGCAGTACTTC.

The rearrangement uses TRBV19 and TRBJ2-7; D is unclear. The CDR3 has 15 residues. The V gene lost 2 bases and the J gene lost 0 bases, with 11 bases spanning the gap. The germline gives CDR1 LNHDA, CDR2 SQIVND (reference sequence). CDR3 sequence reads: CASSITVRNSYEQYF. CDR3 nucleotides: TGTGCCAGTAGTATAACAGTACGAAACTCCTACGAGCAGTACTTC.

The chain has TRBV9 and TRBJ2-1; 7 bases are a match to TRBD2. Trimming cost V 4 bases and J 3 bases; bases outside gene matches: 10. The CDR3 spans 16 residues. CDR1 is SGDLS, CDR2 YYNGEE, per germline. The CDR3 loop is CASSRTSESFYNEQFF. The CDR3 DNA reads as TGTGCCAGCAGCCGTACTAGCGAGAGTTTCTACAATGAGCAGTTCTTC.

This clone is a singleton in its sample. The chain is built from TRBV4-1 and TRBJ2-1; 10 bases agree with TRBD2. The CDR3 sequence is 16 residues long. Germline loops: CDR1 MGHRA, CDR2 YSYEKL. V was pared by 3 bases and J by 6 bases, with 8 bases of the junction left unmatched. CDR3 nucleotides: TGCGCCAGCAGCCACTATTTAGCGGGAGGTGCCAATGAGCAGTTCTTC. The encoded protein is CASSHYLAGGANEQFF.

V usage is TRBV19 and J usage is TRBJ2-2, with 7 nucleotides matching TRBD1. The CDR3 has 15 residues. Germline lookup yields CDR1 LNHDA and CDR2 SQIVND (reference sequence). Trimming took 1 base from V and 3 from J; bases not matched to a gene: 2. In DNA form, the CDR3 reads TGTGCCAGTAGTATAGCCGGGACAGACACCGGGGAGCTGTTTTTT. Translation gives CASSIAGTDTGELFF.

The V and J genes are TRBV13 and TRBJ2-7, with 7 positions matching TRBD1. V was clipped by 4 bases and J by 4 bases; unmatched bases: 10. The length of the CDR3 is 15 residues. Germline CDR1 reads PRHDT; CDR2 reads FYEKMQ (reference sequence). In nucleotides, the CDR3 is TGTGCCAGCAGCTCCCAGGACAGGCCTCCGTACGAGCAGTACTTC. Protein: CASSSQDRPPYEQYF.

This chain links TRBV4-1 with TRBJ2-5; D might be TRBD2 (6 bases). This CDR3 spans 13 amino acids. The V and J ends lost 4 bases and 5 bases respectively, with 11 bases between them. The germline V gene has CDR1 MGHRA and CDR2 YSYEKL. The CDR3, as DNA: TGCGCCAGCAGCCCCAGACTAGAGGAGACCCAGTACTTC. This translates into CASSPRLEETQYF.

This chain joins TRBV11-2 and TRBJ2-1; D is perhaps TRBD2 (6 bases). The ends were cut back, 2 bases at V and 8 bases at J, with 16 bases in the middle. Germline values: CDR1 SGHAT, CDR2 FQNNGV. There are 15 residues in the CDR3. The CDR3 protein is CASSLSDGSWYEQFF. Here the CDR3 DNA reads TGTGCCAGCAGCTTATCCGACGGGAGTTGGTATGAGCAGTTCTTC.

The gene calls are TRBV27 and TRBJ2-7, with D possibly being TRBD2 (6 bases). Germline V CDR1 and CDR2: MNHEY, SMNVEV (reference sequence). Trimming removed 10 bases at V and 5 bases at J, with 21 bases between. The CDR3 runs to 14 residues. CDR3 nucleotides: TGTGCCACCAAAATAGCGGTCGGGTCCGACGAGCAGTACTTC. Translating gives CATKIAVGSDEQYF.

The chain is built from TRBV4-1 and TRBJ2-2; perhaps TRBD2 as D (8 bases). The germline V gene encodes CDR1 MGHRA and CDR2 YSYEKL. Trimming removed 6 bases from V and 6 bases from J, with 20 bases in between. This CDR3 has 16 residues. The CDR3 loop reads CASRHSGGQGAGELFF. The CDR3 DNA follows: TGCGCCAGCAGGCATTCGGGGGGGCAGGGGGCCGGGGAGCTGTTTTTT.

This rearrangement joins TRBV25-1 to TRBJ2-7; no reliable D call. CDR1 and CDR2 from the germline V gene are MGHDK and SYGVNS. Trimming left V 4 bases short and J 2 bases short, with 3 bases between. The CDR3 covers 11 residues. The CDR3 DNA reads as TGTGCCAGCAGTGTCACCTACGAGCAGTACTTC. It is translated as CASSVTYEQYF.

A few counts support this clone. The genes are TRBV5-1 and TRBJ1-1; TRBD1 agrees at 9 bases. CDR1 and CDR2 (germline): SGHRS, YFSETQ. The CDR3 loop spans 16 amino acids. Losses at the gene ends were 3 bases for V and 3 bases for J; bases not matched to a gene: 9. Written as DNA, the CDR3 is TGCGCCAGCAGCTACACAGGGGGCGCGAGGGACACTGAAGCTTTCTTT. Translating it yields CASSYTGGARDTEAFF.

This clone was seen only once. The chain recombines TRBV6-5 with TRBJ2-3; 8 positions agree with TRBD1. V was clipped by 2 bases and J by 1 base; unmatched bases: 2. CDR1 is MNHEY, CDR2 SVGAGI, per germline. The CDR3 spans 15 residues. CDR3 sequence reads: CASSYGGQGTDTQYF. The CDR3 DNA is TGTGCCAGCAGTTACGGGGGACAGGGCACAGATACGCAGTATTTT.

The chain has TRBV2 and TRBJ2-5, with a tentative D call TRBD1 (6 bases). V gave up 10 bases and J gave up 0 bases, with 9 bases separating them. The CDR3 is 12 amino acids. Germline CDR1 SNHLY, CDR2 FYNNEI. This CDR3 reads CATTGYQETQYF. Here the CDR3 DNA reads TGTGCCACCACAGGGTACCAAGAGACCCAGTACTTC.